This T cell receptor (beta chain) was documented in a study of blood T cell repertoires in COVID-19 (dated by TCRdb to 2018 to 2021). About the investigation overall: Samples covering the acute and convalescent phases of COVID-19 were provided by collaborators in the United States, Italy and Spain. The material from the prospective study consisted of cDNA or gDNA derived from T cells, B-cell-depleted T cells, or PBMCs. The dataset comprised deeply sampled blood TCRbeta repertoires from subjects exposed to, actively infected with, or recovered from COVID-19. A freely available public database, intended as a resource for researchers studying the immune response to SARS-CoV-2, is where the repertoires were released. The samples were drawn from two sources: the first 160 participants of the ongoing ImmuneRACE study, and fewer than 1,500 subjects contributed by 6 global collaborators. The sample metadata nearly always contained a de-identified subject ID, COVID-19 status, age in years and sex. Where HLA class I and class II types were available, the types were taken from metadata supplied by the sample provider, not from assay-based typing.

The CDR1 and CDR2 encoded by the germline V gene are MNHNS and SASEGT. The CDR3 sequence holds 14 residues, the cysteine and phenylalanine included. The kept DNA is CDR3 alone, 42 bases in frame from the first base. V has 6 bases trimmed and J has 0 bases trimmed; junction bases matching no gene number 4. Note on this clone: The target of this receptor is not known. One base away there is no much larger clone; base qualities are not given.

One collaborating source in Seattle enrolled patients while the patients were actively infected and followed the patients over time throughout the course of disease. Whole blood was collected in K2EDTA tubes by collaborating institutions according to the institutions' own protocols. For TCRbeta analysis, collaborators shipped samples as frozen whole blood, isolated PBMCs, or DNA extracted from either of those sample types. The full study reports these points: The quantity of clinical and demographic metadata differed by source and by participant and was supplied without curation.

TCRbeta CDR3 regions were amplified from genomic DNA by means of the immunoSEQ Assay, a bias-controlled multiplex PCR. From the authors' description of their analysis: The number of nucleated cells in each sample was estimated by amplification of reference gene primers within the assay. To quantify the absolute abundance of each unique TCRbeta CDR3 rearrangement, sequence reads were collapsed and filtered. For each sample, productive Simpson clonality was calculated as the square root of Simpson's diversity index over productive rearrangements. This is the immuneACCESS table as TCRdb keeps it, with only in-frame sequences that have V and J called. A part of the clones is gone; compared with another copy, unresolved V genes explain less than half, and the rest is unexplained. V, J and clone size derive from that table, while D and trimming were established from the DNA sequence. This sample is represented by 200,000 to 300,000 clones; more than 75% of them were singletons. The leading ten clones occupy around 5.1% of the sample.

In this chain, TRBV6-1 is recombined with TRBJ1-2, and TRBD1 matches 7 of the central bases. Sequenced material: peripheral blood. This TCR was recovered from a woman aged 60 to 75 with COVID-19, enrolled during active disease. The CDR3 protein sequence reads: CASRGDSSNYGYTF. The nucleotides read TGTGCCAGCAGGGGGGACAGCTCTAACTATGGCTACACCTTC.